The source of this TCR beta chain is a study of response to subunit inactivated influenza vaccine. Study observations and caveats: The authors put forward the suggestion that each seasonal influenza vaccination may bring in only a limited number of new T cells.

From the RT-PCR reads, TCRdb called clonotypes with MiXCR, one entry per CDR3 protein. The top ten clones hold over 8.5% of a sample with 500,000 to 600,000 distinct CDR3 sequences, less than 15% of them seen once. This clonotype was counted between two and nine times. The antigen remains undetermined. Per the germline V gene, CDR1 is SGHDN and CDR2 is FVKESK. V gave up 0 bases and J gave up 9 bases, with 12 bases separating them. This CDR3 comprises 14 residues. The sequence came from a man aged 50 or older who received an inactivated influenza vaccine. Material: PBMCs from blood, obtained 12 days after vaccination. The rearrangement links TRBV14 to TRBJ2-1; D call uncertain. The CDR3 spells CASSQEVVGAEQFF. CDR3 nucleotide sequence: TGTGCCAGCAGCCAAGAAGTTGTCGGTGCTGAGCAGTTCTTC.